This T cell receptor (beta chain) originates from a study of T cell responses to AZD1222 COVID-19 vaccine. Between the trimmed V and J ends, which lost 2 bases and 4 bases, there was a span of 9 bases. The germline V gene has CDR1 SGHTA and CDR2 FQGTGA. The CDR3 covers 14 residues. Assay used: immunoSEQ multiplex PCR; TCRdb lists only in-frame clones, some missing. The sample has 150,000 to 200,000 clones, 91% seen once; the top ten hold approximately 1.3%. The clonotype comes from an adult who received the AZD1222 COVID-19 vaccine. Sequencing used peripheral blood, obtained 28 days after the second AZD1222 dose. The chain employs TRBV7-3 and TRBJ2-1, with D tentatively TRBD1 (6 bases). The CDR3 region has the DNA TGTGCCAGCAGCTTAGCGGACAGTTACAATGAGCAGTTCTTC. Translated: CASSLADSYNEQFF.